The present T cell receptor beta chain was sequenced within a study of PD-1 blockade in classical Hodgkin lymphoma. Sequencing was performed with immunoSEQ multiplex PCR; in TCRdb, only in-frame clones are kept and a portion is missing. The table records about 99,000 clones, roughly 76% of them present only once. Findings and limits, study-wide: For complete responders, baseline diversity was comparable to that of newly diagnosed patients.

This clone has just a few counts. What it recognizes is unknown. Germline-derived CDR1 and CDR2 are SGHVS and FNYEAQ. This CDR3 is built from 15 residues. Trimming cost V 4 bases and J 5 bases, with 14 bases left between them. Autologous stem cell transplantation was followed by relapse in every patient, and brentuximab vedotin exposure varied. This TCR was recovered from a human donor with classical Hodgkin lymphoma. The chain joins TRBV7-6 to TRBJ2-2; TRBD2 might be the D (6 bases). This sample comprised peripheral blood mononuclear cells (PBMCs), obtained before the second cycle of nivolumab. CDR3 nucleotide sequence: TGTGCCAGCAGCTGGCCAGCCGCGGGGACCGGGGAGCTGTTTTTT. It encodes CASSWPAAGTGELFF. The full variable domain, in which reference TRBV7-6 and TRBJ2-2 provide the parts outside the CDR3, is GAGVSQSPRYKVTKRGQDVALRCDPISGHVSLYWYRQALGQGPEFLTYFNYEAQQDKSGLPNDRFSAERPEGSISTLTIQRTEQRDSAMYRCASSWPAAGTGELFFGEGSRLTVL.